Below, 24 T cell receptor beta chains from the same sample are listed, as sequenced in a study of prognosis after radiotherapy for stage I lung cancer. CDR3 of TCR beta was amplified from genomic DNA via a two-round multiplex PCR. First-round PCR, the initial amplification, used primers specific to each TRBV and TRBJ gene. TCRdb fed the multiplex PCR reads into MiXCR, producing one record per CDR3 protein. The data hold about 12,000 distinct CDR3 sequences, with roughly 52% observed a single time. The specimen comprised PBMCs, sampled before or after stereotactic body radiation therapy (not recorded which). All receptors come from a donor aged 50 or older with non-small cell lung cancer.

The chain carries TRBV12-3 or TRBV12-4 and TRBJ2-3; D unclear. The CDR3 sequence is 16 residues long. The V end was cut by 1 base, the J end by 6 bases, with 17 bases between. In DNA form, the CDR3 reads TGTGCCAGCAGTTTAGTCCCCGGTCCCAGGACGGATACGCAGTATTTT. Protein sequence: CASSLVPGPRTDTQYF.

The chain links TRBV30 to TRBJ1-2, with TRBD1 identical over 7 bases. This CDR3 has 14 amino acids. From germline, CDR1 is GTSNPN and CDR2 SVGIG (reference sequence). Trimming removed 1 base from V and 2 bases from J; junction bases left unmatched: 4. The CDR3 sequence: CAWSDRTGNYGYTF. DNA for the CDR3: TGTGCCTGGAGTGATCGGACAGGCAACTATGGCTACACCTTC.

This CDR3 reads CATSRDYLYGYTF. The CDR3 bases are TGTGCCACCAGCAGAGATTACCTTTATGGCTACACCTTC. This chain joins TRBV15 and TRBJ1-2; D gene uncertain. Germline V CDR1 and CDR2: LNHNV, YYDKDF (reference sequence). Trimming shortened V by 0 bases and J by 5 bases, and 7 bases separated the two germline ends. The CDR3 sequence is 13 residues long.

There are many counts of this clonotype. The chain has TRBV7-2 and TRBJ1-5; D perhaps matches TRBD1 (5 bases). The CDR3 runs 17 residues. CDR1 and CDR2 from the germline V gene are SGHTA and FQGNSA. V was shortened by 1 base and J by 0 bases, with 13 bases between the two germline ends. CDR3 in DNA: TGTGCCAGCAGCTTAGGGGGGGGATTCTCTAGCAATCAGCCCCAGCATTTT. It encodes CASSLGGGFSSNQPQHF.

Remarks on this clonotype: It may be a read error: a sequence one base away is much more abundant. The chain employs TRBV12-3 or TRBV12-4 and TRBJ2-5; D unresolved. This CDR3 spans 13 amino acids. Deletions cut 6 bases from V and 0 bases from J, with 8 bases between. The CDR3 nucleotides are TGTGCCAGCAGAACTCGCAACCAAGAGACCCAGTACTTC. This encodes CASRTRNQETQYF.

The chain couples TRBV5-5 to TRBJ2-7; D gene ambiguous. CDR1 and CDR2 from the germline V gene are SGHKS and YYEKEE (reference sequence). V lost 2 bases and J 4 bases, leaving 13 bases between the germline ends. The length of the CDR3 is 14 residues. The CDR3 sequence: CASSFVRQVYEQYF. The CDR3 DNA is TGTGCCAGCAGCTTTGTTCGGCAGGTATACGAGCAGTACTTC.

The genes are TRBV28 and TRBJ1-2; D call uncertain. V was clipped by 9 bases and J by 0 bases, with 11 bases between them. This CDR3 has 13 amino acids. Germline V gene data show CDR1 as MDHEN and CDR2 as SYDVKM. The CDR3 DNA is TGTGCCAGTAGCCCCCGGGCTAACTATGGCTACACCTTC. It is translated as CASSPRANYGYTF.

This clonotype was recorded once. A single base is all that separates this from a far larger clone, so a read error is likely. The chain has TRBV6-5 and TRBJ2-7, with D possibly TRBD2 on 5 matching bases. This CDR3 has 15 residues. Germline loops: CDR1 MNHEY, CDR2 SVGAGI. The chain's CDR3 is CTSSAERRRRNEQYF. CDR3 bases: TGTACCAGCAGTGCTGAGCGGAGACGCAGGAACGAGCAGTACTTC.

The V call is TRBV28, the J call TRBJ1-5; no reliable D call. V dropped 4 bases and J dropped 3 bases, with 16 bases sitting between them. Germline CDR1 reads MDHEN; CDR2 reads SYDVKM. CDR3 length: 16 residues. CDR3 amino acids: CASSSVQAALNQPQHF. The CDR3 DNA reads as TGTGCCAGCAGTTCCGTCCAGGCGGCTCTCAATCAGCCCCAGCATTTT.

The chain uses TRBV24-1 and TRBJ2-7; possibly TRBD2 for D (5 bases). This CDR3 contains 17 residues. Looked up from germline, CDR1 is KGHDR and CDR2 is SFDVKD. V lost 5 bases and J lost 3, with 22 bases in between. CDR3 sequence: CATSVVGLPNINYEQYF. The CDR3 DNA reads as TGTGCCACCAGTGTGGTCGGACTCCCGAACATTAACTACGAGCAGTACTTC.

This clonotype is categorized as medium-sized (0.01 to 0.1%). The V and J genes are TRBV11-1 and TRBJ2-3; the D gene is possibly TRBD1 (6 bases). CDR1 is SGHAT and CDR2 is FQDESV in the germline V gene (reference sequence). V gave up 3 bases and J gave up 2 bases, with 12 bases separating them. The CDR3 is 15 amino acids. The DNA of the CDR3 is TGTGCCAGCAGCTTTTCAAGGACAGACACAGATACGCAGTATTTT. This encodes CASSFSRTDTDTQYF.

The rearrangement joins TRBV7-9 to TRBJ2-7, with D perhaps given as TRBD1 or TRBD2 (5 bases each). V shed 5 bases and J shed 4 bases, with 15 bases lying between them. The germline V gene encodes CDR1 SEHNR and CDR2 FQNEAQ (reference sequence). This CDR3 has 14 residues. This CDR3 reads CASSAGTGQYEQYF. The DNA of the CDR3 is TGTGCCAGCAGCGCCGGGACCGGGCAGTACGAGCAGTACTTC. Supplemented by reference TRBV7-9 and TRBJ2-7, the full variable domain reads DTGVSQNPRHKITKRGQNVTFRCDPISEHNRLYWYRQTLGQGPEFLTYFQNEAQLEKSRLLSDRFSAERPKGSFSTLEIQRTEQGDSAMYLCASSAGTGQYEQYFGPGTRLTVT.

The genes are TRBV11-2 and TRBJ2-7; D gene ambiguous. Germline V gene sequence: CDR1 SGHAT, CDR2 FQNNGV. Deletions cut 6 bases from V and 1 base from J, with 10 bases between. This CDR3 is 13 amino acids long. CDR3: CASSLLLSYEQYF. CDR3 coding DNA: TGTGCCAGCAGTCTCCTACTATCCTACGAGCAGTACTTC. Full variable domain (rest looked up from reference TRBV11-2 and TRBJ2-7): EAGVAQSPRYKIIEKRQSVAFWCNPISGHATLYWYQQILGQGPKLLIQFQNNGVVDDSQLPKDRFSAERLKGVDSTLKIQPAKLEDSAVYLCASSLLLSYEQYFGPGTRLTVT.

This clonotype qualifies as medium-sized. This chain uses TRBV2 with TRBJ1-2; D unclear. V was pared by 6 bases and J by 9 bases, with 11 bases between. The CDR3 has 11 amino acids. Germline CDR1 and CDR2: SNHLY and FYNNEI. CDR3 residues: CASSGALSYTF. CDR3 DNA sequence: TGTGCCAGCAGCGGCGCTCTGAGCTACACCTTC.

This chain joins TRBV15 and TRBJ2-5, with TRBD2 identical over 13 bases. This CDR3 has 17 amino acids. With 4 bases clipped from V and 6 bases from J, the junction kept 11 bases outside the gene matches. The germline V gene has CDR1 LNHNV and CDR2 YYDKDF (reference sequence). The CDR3 is CATSNPSTGTSGKTQYF. The CDR3, as DNA: TGTGCCACCAGCAATCCATCAACCGGGACTAGCGGGAAGACCCAGTACTTC. Full variable domain (outside the CDR3, taken from reference TRBV15 and TRBJ2-5): DAMVIQNPRYQVTQFGKPVTLSCSQTLNHNVMYWYQQKSSQAPKLLFHYYDKDFNNEADTPDNFQSRRPNTSFCFLDIRSPGLGDTAMYLCATSNPSTGTSGKTQYFGPGTRLLVL.

The gene calls are TRBV12-3 or TRBV12-4 and TRBJ2-7, with D perhaps assigned TRBD1 or TRBD2 (6 bases each). The V end was cut by 2 bases, the J end by 0 bases, with 26 bases between. CDR3 length equals 20 residues. Here the CDR3 DNA reads TGTGCCAGCAGTTTATTGCCCCAACTCTTAGGGGGGTCCCACTCCTACGAGCAGTACTTC. It yields the protein CASSLLPQLLGGSHSYEQYF.

This chain joins TRBV6-2 or TRBV6-3 and TRBJ2-1; no clear D. V shed 5 bases and J shed 5 bases, with 13 bases lying between them. The CDR3 sequence is 14 residues long. Germline V CDR1 and CDR2: MNHEY, SVGEGT. CDR3 loop: CASSDWGPNNEQFF. The CDR3 DNA follows: TGTGCCAGCAGTGATTGGGGTCCAAACAATGAGCAGTTCTTC.

This clonotype is categorized as medium-sized. The chain employs TRBV20-1 and TRBJ2-5; TRBD1 might be the D (5 bases). The V gene's germline CDR1 is DFQATT and CDR2 SNEGSKA (reference sequence). With 6 bases removed from V and 5 bases from J, the gap between germline ends came to 10 bases. This CDR3 is built from 11 residues. The CDR3 region has the DNA TGCAGTGCCACAGGTGGGGAGACCCAGTACTTC. It encodes CSATGGETQYF.

This clonotype was detected once. A far more abundant clone sits one base away, making this likely a read error. CDR3 in amino acids: CASSFGEREHFF. The CDR3 coding sequence is TGTGCCAGCAGCTTCGGGGAGCGGGAGCATTTCTTC. V and J are TRBV7-9 and TRBJ2-5, with TRBD2 matching 8 bases. The CDR3 sequence is 12 residues long. Germline lookup yields CDR1 SEHNR and CDR2 FQNEAQ (reference sequence).

The V and J genes are TRBV6-5 and TRBJ2-7; 7 bases line up with TRBD2. J lost 1 base, V lost 2 bases, and 5 bases had no gene match. The CDR3 length is 15 residues. Germline CDR1 and CDR2: MNHEY and SVGAGI. The CDR3 here is CASSYPPGGSYEQYF. CDR3 DNA sequence: TGTGCCAGCAGTTACCCGCCGGGAGGTTCCTACGAGCAGTACTTC.

The rearrangement links TRBV24-1 to TRBJ2-3; D unresolved. The V end was cut by 0 bases, the J end by 7 bases, with 13 bases between. The CDR3 has 15 residues. The V gene's germline CDR1 is KGHDR and CDR2 SFDVKD. The CDR3 region is CATSDLGRSENTQYF. CDR3 nucleotides: TGTGCCACCAGTGATTTGGGTCGATCGGAAAATACGCAGTATTTT.

V and J are TRBV7-2 and TRBJ2-3; TRBD2 matches at 11 bases. V lost 6 bases to trimming and J lost 12 bases; unmatched junction nucleotides: 14. Germline values: CDR1 SGHTA, CDR2 FQGNSA. There are 15 residues in the CDR3. The CDR3, as DNA: TGTGCCAGCAGTGAGGCGTCTAGCGGGAGGCAGCACCAGTATTTT. As protein: CASSEASSGRQHQYF.

The V and J genes are TRBV19 and TRBJ2-6; D tentatively reads TRBD1 or TRBD2 (6 bases each). In germline, CDR1 is LNHDA, CDR2 SQIVND (reference sequence). CDR3 size: 18 residues. V was trimmed by 5 bases and J by 0 bases, leaving 17 bases between them. The DNA of the CDR3 is TGTGCCAGTAGTCTTCCAAAGGGGGGCAACTCTGGGGCCAACGTCCTGACTTTC. Protein product: CASSLPKGGNSGANVLTF.

This clonotype was observed at least ten times. The CDR3 nucleotides are TGCAGTGCTAGAGATATCGGGAGGGCCACCGGGGAGCTGTTTTTT. As protein: CSARDIGRATGELFF. J is TRBJ2-2 and V is TRBV20-1, with 8 positions matching TRBD2. This CDR3 is 15 amino acids long. CDR1 and CDR2 (germline): DFQATT, SNEGSKA (reference sequence). The J segment lost 4 bases and the V segment lost 0 bases, leaving 4 bases of the junction unmatched.